The 23 T cell receptor beta chains below come from one sample, sequenced in a study of CD8+ T cells in alopecia areata. cDNA serving as the sequencing template came from extracted, reverse transcribed RNA. The repertoire was sequenced with immunoSEQ multiplex PCR; TCRdb's copy has only in-frame clones and lacks some. The sample shows approximately 150,000 clones, 51% of them seen only once. Sequenced here: CD4+ T cells sorted from blood, sampled at week 0. Receptors originate from a human donor with alopecia areata.

This chain uses TRBV27 with TRBJ1-2; 8 positions agree with TRBD1. Trimming at V came to 6 bases and at J to 4 bases, leaving 10 bases not matched to a gene. The CDR3 spans 15 residues. CDR1 is MNHEY, CDR2 SMNVEV, per germline (reference sequence). CDR3 DNA sequence: TGTGCCAGCAGGCTGGGCAGGGGGCGTTTCTATGGCTACACCTTC. Its protein is CASRLGRGRFYGYTF.

This clone has just a few counts. The V call is TRBV30, the J call TRBJ1-5, with 9 positions matching TRBD1. Per germline, CDR1 GTSNPN and CDR2 SVGIG (reference sequence). The CDR3 is 16 amino acids. V lost 3 bases to trimming and J lost 7 bases; unmatched junction nucleotides: 13. The CDR3 sequence: CAWRGPRDRVVQPQHF. In nucleotides, the CDR3 is TGTGCCTGGAGGGGACCACGGGACAGGGTAGTCCAGCCCCAGCATTTT.

The rearrangement uses TRBV11-2 and TRBJ2-1; D is unclear. Trimming pared 0 bases from V and 6 bases from J, leaving 6 bases between. This CDR3 is built from 13 residues. CDR1 and CDR2 from the germline V gene are SGHAT and FQNNGV. The DNA for the CDR3 is TGTGCCAGCAGCTTAGACCAACCCAATGAGCAGTTCTTC. Its protein product is CASSLDQPNEQFF.

Many counts were recorded for this clone. The chain joins TRBV11-2 to TRBJ2-1; 7 bases are shared with TRBD2. The ends lost 1 base at V and 8 bases at J; junction bases unmatched: 14. The CDR3 covers 17 residues. Germline CDR1 reads SGHAT; CDR2 reads FQNNGV. CDR3 nucleotides: TGTGCCAGCAGCTTAGCGGGGACCGGGACTATGGGCGATGAGCAGTTCTTC. Translation gives CASSLAGTGTMGDEQFF.

The chain joins TRBV9 to TRBJ2-5; D not resolved. Between the trimmed V and J ends, which lost 0 bases and 5 bases, there was a span of 14 bases. The CDR3 runs 15 residues. Germline CDR1 reads SGDLS; CDR2 reads YYNGEE. The CDR3 DNA sequence: TGTGCCAGCAGCGTAGACCCGCACTTAGGCGAGACCCAGTACTTC. It specifies CASSVDPHLGETQYF.

This clone was counted only a few times. The chain carries TRBV30 and TRBJ1-2, with TRBD1 matching over 7 bases. Trimming took 0 bases from V and 4 from J; bases not matched to a gene: 5. Germline loops: CDR1 GTSNPN, CDR2 SVGIG (reference sequence). The CDR3 is made up of 14 amino acids. CDR3 sequence: CAWSVPPGGYGYTF. In DNA, the CDR3 is TGTGCCTGGAGTGTCCCCCCAGGGGGCTATGGCTACACCTTC.

The chain recombines TRBV5-1 with TRBJ2-7, with D perhaps TRBD2 (5 bases). Trimming removed 0 bases from V and 4 bases from J, with 11 bases in between. The CDR3 consists of 14 residues. The germline gives CDR1 SGHRS, CDR2 YFSETQ. CDR3 sequence (DNA): TGCGCCAGCAGCTTGGTTCCGGGGTGGTACGAGCAGTACTTC. Protein: CASSLVPGWYEQYF.

Only a few counts were recorded for this clone. The chain is built from TRBV5-1 and TRBJ2-3, with TRBD1 matching 9 bases. The CDR3 is 14 amino acids. After removal of 8 bases from V and 6 bases from J, the junction contained 10 bases not matched to a gene. The germline V gene has CDR1 SGHRS and CDR2 YFSETQ. CDR3 residues: CASMRTGVADTQYF. The DNA for the CDR3 is TGCGCCAGTATGCGGACAGGGGTGGCGGATACGCAGTATTTT.

V gene TRBV29-1 combines with J gene TRBJ2-1, with 9 bases that match TRBD2. Germline-derived CDR1 and CDR2 are SQVTM and ANQGSEA. Unmatched junction bases numbered 12, after V lost 1 base and J lost 8 bases. This CDR3 comprises 16 residues. The CDR3 spells CSVEGDSGRRIDEQFF. The CDR3, as DNA: TGCAGCGTTGAAGGGGATAGCGGGAGAAGGATCGATGAGCAGTTCTTC.

The CDR3 region is CAWKTPGTDTQYF. In nucleotides, the CDR3 is TGTGCCTGGAAAACCCCTGGCACAGATACGCAGTATTTT. V and J are TRBV30 and TRBJ2-3; D call uncertain. In germline, CDR1 is GTSNPN, CDR2 SVGIG (reference sequence). The V end was cut by 4 bases, the J end by 1 base, with 9 bases between. The CDR3 is 13 amino acids.

V is TRBV7-9 and J is TRBJ2-7; D call uncertain. CDR3 length: 15 residues. V was cut by 1 base and J by 1 base, with 11 bases left in between. In germline, CDR1 is SEHNR, CDR2 FQNEAQ (reference sequence). The CDR3 nucleotides read TGTGCCAGCAGCTTAGAGGCTGTCTTGTCCTACGAGCAGTACTTC. As protein: CASSLEAVLSYEQYF.

The J gene is TRBJ2-3, the V gene TRBV28, with no clear D. The V gene lost 5 bases and the J gene lost 2 bases, with 14 bases spanning the gap. CDR3 size: 15 residues. The V gene's germline CDR1 is MDHEN and CDR2 SYDVKM. The CDR3 DNA follows: TGTGCCAGCAGTACCCGAGGTGGGATCACAGATACGCAGTATTTT. Amino acids: CASSTRGGITDTQYF.

This clone showed up just a few times. The chain couples TRBV2 to TRBJ2-1; 7 nucleotides agree with TRBD1. Germline V gene lookup returns CDR1 SNHLY and CDR2 FYNNEI. This CDR3 has 13 residues. Trimming took 8 bases from V and 7 from J; bases not matched to a gene: 8. This CDR3 reads CASRVRGQNEQFF. The CDR3 DNA is TGTGCCAGCCGGGTTAGGGGGCAAAATGAGCAGTTCTTC.

The genes are TRBV30 and TRBJ1-2; D ambiguous. The germline gives CDR1 GTSNPN, CDR2 SVGIG (reference sequence). V was pared by 0 bases and J by 8 bases, with 13 bases between. CDR3 size: 13 residues. CDR3 nucleotides: TGTGCCTGGAGTGTACTCGGGTTTTCGGGCTACACCTTC. Its protein is CAWSVLGFSGYTF.

The chain recombines TRBV7-8 with TRBJ2-5, with 13 nucleotides matching TRBD2. V lost 5 bases, J lost 4 bases, and 7 bases stayed unmatched. Per germline, CDR1 SGHVS and CDR2 FQNEAQ. This CDR3 has 16 amino acids. CDR3 sequence: CASSPRTSGSLETQYF. CDR3 sequence (DNA): TGTGCCAGCAGCCCCCGGACTAGCGGGAGTTTAGAGACCCAGTACTTC.

The CDR3 DNA reads as TGTGCCTGGAGTTTGGGCAACTCCTACGAGCAGTACTTC. Protein sequence: CAWSLGNSYEQYF. The J gene is TRBJ2-7, the V gene TRBV30; D gene uncertain. Per germline, CDR1 GTSNPN and CDR2 SVGIG (reference sequence). V lost 2 bases and J lost 0, with 8 bases in between. CDR3 size: 13 residues.

This chain connects TRBV4-2 to TRBJ2-1, with 8 bases lining up with TRBD2. CDR1 is LGHNA and CDR2 is YNFKEQ in the germline V gene. V lost 5 bases to trimming and J lost 0 bases; unmatched junction nucleotides: 9. This CDR3 comprises 17 residues. The CDR3 sequence is CASSSRVGTSSYNEQFF. CDR3 bases: TGTGCCAGCAGCTCACGGGTAGGGACTAGCTCCTACAATGAGCAGTTCTTC.

The V gene is TRBV29-1, the J gene TRBJ1-2; 7 positions agree with TRBD1. The CDR3 extends over 14 amino acids. CDR1 SQVTM and CDR2 ANQGSEA come from the germline V gene. The ends lost 1 base at V and 5 bases at J; junction bases unmatched: 7. The CDR3, as DNA: TGCAGCGTTGAAGGACAGGGTAAAATTTATGGCTACACCTTC. Its translation is CSVEGQGKIYGYTF.

The chain combines TRBV28 with TRBJ2-7; D possibly corresponds to TRBD1 (5 bases). The germline gives CDR1 MDHEN, CDR2 SYDVKM. CDR3 size: 14 residues. Trimming left V 8 bases short and J 1 base short, with 15 bases between. CDR3 coding DNA: TGTGCCAGCCAGCCTTCCGACAGATCCTACGAGCAGTACTTC. Encoded protein: CASQPSDRSYEQYF.

The chain joins TRBV5-4 to TRBJ1-2, with 9 bases matching TRBD1. The CDR3 runs 14 residues. V lost 0 bases, J lost 5 bases, and 2 bases stayed unmatched. Germline V gene lookup returns CDR1 SGHNT and CDR2 YYREEE (reference sequence). CDR3 sequence (DNA): TGTGCCAGCAGCTTGGGGGGGACAGGGTATGGCTACACCTTC. The encoded protein is CASSLGGTGYGYTF.

This chain connects TRBV5-1 to TRBJ2-7, with 9 bases fitting TRBD2. In germline, CDR1 is SGHRS, CDR2 YFSETQ. With 4 bases clipped from V and 4 bases from J, the junction kept 12 bases outside the gene matches. The CDR3 covers 16 residues. CDR3 residues: CASSPSSGRAEYEQYF. The CDR3 DNA follows: TGCGCCAGCAGCCCAAGTAGCGGGAGAGCGGAATACGAGCAGTACTTC.

V gene TRBV9 combines with J gene TRBJ2-2; 9 bases match TRBD1. The V segment lost 2 bases and the J segment 6 bases; nucleotides outside the gene matches: 8. This CDR3 contains 16 residues. The V gene's germline CDR1 is SGDLS and CDR2 YYNGEE. CDR3 amino acids: CASSVVQGAKAGELFF. In nucleotides, the CDR3 is TGTGCCAGCAGCGTGGTACAGGGGGCAAAGGCCGGGGAGCTGTTTTTT.

This sequence joins TRBV4-2 and TRBJ2-5, with TRBD2 identical over 11 bases. The length of the CDR3 is 16 residues. Per the germline V gene, CDR1 is LGHNA and CDR2 is YNFKEQ. The trim removed 2 bases at V and 7 bases at J, leaving 9 bases unmatched. CDR3 sequence: CASSQRGTSGSGTQYF. In nucleotides, the CDR3 is TGTGCCAGCAGCCAAAGGGGGACTAGCGGTTCAGGGACCCAGTACTTC.